This TCR beta chain was documented in a study of human CD8 memory T cell subsets. The authors defined TPEX cells as CCR7+ PD-1+ TIGIT+ early memory CD8+ T cells carrying exhausted-like traits. Duplicate roughly 160,000-cell vials of sorted CD8+ T cells per subset supplied the RNA. CDR1 LGHNA and CDR2 YSLEER come from the germline V gene. This CDR3 spans 14 amino acids. Making the TCR beta libraries relied on UMI-labeled 5' RACE. As handled by the study authors: Per TCR beta library, functional CDR3 beta clonotypes numbered about 2,600 to 20,000. Reprocessing the 5' RACE reads, TCRdb reports a single entry for every CDR3 protein and omits DNA. What appears here as the V and J calls and clone size reflects TCRdb's work, not the paper's. The listing contains about 5,800 distinct CDR3 sequences.

This chain links TRBV4-3 with TRBJ1-5; TCRdb indicates TRBD1, and absent DNA this call remains unverified. This TCR came from a human donor in good health. The specimen sequenced was CD8+ T cells from PBMCs. The CDR3 protein is CASSQDRSGQPQHF.